This T cell receptor beta chain was retrieved from a study of OX40 agonist ivuxolimab in advanced cancers. Study-wide background: A male proportion of about 86% was recorded, with mean age about 62 years and range roughly 20 to 85. Eligibility rules accepted prior anti-PD-1, anti-PD-L1 or anti-CTLA-4 therapy, and roughly 42% had some. Study-wide results and caveats: Researchers did not establish what antigens the expanded peripheral T cells target.

Generated by immunoSEQ multiplex PCR, the TCRdb table keeps only in-frame clones and is missing some. Of tens of thousands of clones in the sample, roughly 84% were seen once. About this clone: Its target is unknown.

Germline CDR1 SGHVS, CDR2 FQNEAQ. This CDR3 region has 16 residues. Trimming removed 4 bases at V and 4 bases at J, with 19 bases between. This receptor was identified in an adult with an advanced solid tumor such as melanoma, head and neck, liver or kidney cancer. The sequencing used CD4+ or CD8+ T cells sorted from blood, collected in a trial of the OX40 agonist ivuxolimab. This chain joins TRBV7-8 and TRBJ1-1; TRBD1 might be the D (5 bases). DNA for the CDR3: TGTGCCAGCAGCTCTCTCGAGGGGACTCCCATCACTGAAGCTTTCTTT. Its translation is CASSSLEGTPITEAFF.